This T cell receptor beta chain derives from a study of CD8+ T cells in alopecia areata. Study results and limitations: Treatment with tofacitinib significantly lowered scalp clonality and reduced expanded CD8+ clones among the top 100. Relative to mice, TCR sharing across patients was less clear, a difference possibly HLA-related.

Germline-derived CDR1 and CDR2 are GTSNPN and SVGIG (reference sequence). The V end lost 0 bases, the J end lost 1 base, and 9 bases lay between the germline ends. This CDR3 comprises 14 residues. Following RNA extraction, reverse transcription yielded cDNA that acted as the sequencing template. Sequencing used immunoSEQ multiplex PCR; TCRdb keeps in-frame clones, though not all of them. Counted here are roughly 120,000 clones, approximately 59% occurring once; the ten biggest clones make up 25% to 35%. Stated treatment: oral pan-JAK inhibitor, 5-10 mg twice daily. This clone has a handful of counts. Its cognate antigen is unknown.

The rearrangement joins TRBV30 to TRBJ1-1; weak D call: TRBD1 (5 bases). This receptor was obtained from a human donor with alopecia areata. Sequencing used CD8+ T cells sorted from blood, obtained at week 4, from a patient treated with tofacitinib. The CDR3 DNA follows: TGTGCCTGGAGTGTAGGGGTTAGGAACACTGAAGCTTTCTTT. Translated, it gives CAWSVGVRNTEAFF.